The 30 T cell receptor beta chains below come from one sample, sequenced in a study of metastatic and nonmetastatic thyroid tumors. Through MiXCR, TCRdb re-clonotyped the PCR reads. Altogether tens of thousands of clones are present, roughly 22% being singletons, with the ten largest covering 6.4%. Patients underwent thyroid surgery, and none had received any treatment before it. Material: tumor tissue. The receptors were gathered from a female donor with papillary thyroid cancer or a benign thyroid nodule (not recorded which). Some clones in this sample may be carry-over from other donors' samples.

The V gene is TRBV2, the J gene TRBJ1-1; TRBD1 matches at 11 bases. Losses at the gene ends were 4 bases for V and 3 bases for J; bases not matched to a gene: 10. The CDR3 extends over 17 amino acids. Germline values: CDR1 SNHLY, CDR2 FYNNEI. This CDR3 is CASSGRTGGFRDTEAFF. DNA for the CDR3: TGTGCCAGCAGTGGGAGGACAGGGGGCTTTCGGGACACTGAAGCTTTCTTT.

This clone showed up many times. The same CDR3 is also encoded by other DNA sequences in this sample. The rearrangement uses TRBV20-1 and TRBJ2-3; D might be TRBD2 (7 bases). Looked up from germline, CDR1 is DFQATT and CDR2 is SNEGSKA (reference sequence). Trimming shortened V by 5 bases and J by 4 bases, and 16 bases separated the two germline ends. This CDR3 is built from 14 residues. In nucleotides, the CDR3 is TGCAGTGCTGGGGGCGGAGGGGGGGCAGATACGCAGTATTTT. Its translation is CSAGGGGGADTQYF.

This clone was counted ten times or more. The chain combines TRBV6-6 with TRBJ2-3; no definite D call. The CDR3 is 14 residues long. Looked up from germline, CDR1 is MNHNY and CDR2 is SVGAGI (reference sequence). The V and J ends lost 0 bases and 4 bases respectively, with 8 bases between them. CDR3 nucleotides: TGTGCCAGCAGTTACTCGAATTCCCCAGATACGCAGTATTTT. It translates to CASSYSNSPDTQYF.

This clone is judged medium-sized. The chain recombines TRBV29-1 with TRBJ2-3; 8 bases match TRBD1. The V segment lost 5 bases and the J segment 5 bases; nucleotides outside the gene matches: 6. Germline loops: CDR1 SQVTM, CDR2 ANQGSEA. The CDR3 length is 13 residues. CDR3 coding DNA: TGCAGCGTTCCCGGACAGGGTGGAGATACGCAGTATTTT. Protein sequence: CSVPGQGGDTQYF.

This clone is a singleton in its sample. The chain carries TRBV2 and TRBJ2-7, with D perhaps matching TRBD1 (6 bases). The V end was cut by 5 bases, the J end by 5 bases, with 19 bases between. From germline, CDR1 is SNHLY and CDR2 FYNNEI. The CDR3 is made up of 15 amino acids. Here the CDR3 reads CASSQFWPGVNEQYF. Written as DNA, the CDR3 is TGTGCCAGCAGTCAATTTTGGCCAGGGGTTAACGAGCAGTACTTC. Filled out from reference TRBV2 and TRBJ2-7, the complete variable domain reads EPEVTQTPSHQVTQMGQEVILRCVPISNHLYFYWYRQILGQKVEFLVSFYNNEISEKSEIFDDQFSVERPDGSNFTLKIRSTKLEDSAMYFCASSQFWPGVNEQYFGPGTRLTVT.

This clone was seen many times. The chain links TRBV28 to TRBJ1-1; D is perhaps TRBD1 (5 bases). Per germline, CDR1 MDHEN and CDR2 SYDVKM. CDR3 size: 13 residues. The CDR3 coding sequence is TGTGCACTAAGAGGGGAAGGGTACACTGAAGCTTTCTTT. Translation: CALRGEGYTEAFF. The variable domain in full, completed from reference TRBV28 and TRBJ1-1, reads DVKVTQSSRYLVKRTGEKVFLECVQDMDHENMFWYRQDPGLGLRLIYFSYDVKMKEKGDIPEGYSVSREKKERFSLILESASTNQTSMYLCALRGEGYTEAFFGQGTRLTVV.

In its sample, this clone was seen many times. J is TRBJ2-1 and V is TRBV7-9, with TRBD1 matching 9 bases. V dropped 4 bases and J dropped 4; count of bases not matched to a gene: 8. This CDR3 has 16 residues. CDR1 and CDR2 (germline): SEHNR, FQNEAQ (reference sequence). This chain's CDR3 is CASSYPGQGRYNEQFF. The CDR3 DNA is TGTGCCAGCAGCTACCCCGGACAGGGGCGTTACAATGAGCAGTTCTTC.

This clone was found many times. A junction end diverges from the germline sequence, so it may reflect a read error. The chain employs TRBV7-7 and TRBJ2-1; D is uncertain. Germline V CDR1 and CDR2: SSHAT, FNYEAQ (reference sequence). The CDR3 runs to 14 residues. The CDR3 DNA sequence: TGTGCTAGCAGCCCGTCCTTCTCTTACAATGAGCAGTTCTTC. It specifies CASSPSFSYNEQFF.

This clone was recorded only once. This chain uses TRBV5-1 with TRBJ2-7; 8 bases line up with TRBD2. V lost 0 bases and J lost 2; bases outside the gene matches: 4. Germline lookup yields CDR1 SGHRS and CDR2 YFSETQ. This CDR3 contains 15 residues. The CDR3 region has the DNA TGCGCCAGCAGCTTGGGAGGAGCGGGGGCCTACGAGCAGTACTTC. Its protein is CASSLGGAGAYEQYF.

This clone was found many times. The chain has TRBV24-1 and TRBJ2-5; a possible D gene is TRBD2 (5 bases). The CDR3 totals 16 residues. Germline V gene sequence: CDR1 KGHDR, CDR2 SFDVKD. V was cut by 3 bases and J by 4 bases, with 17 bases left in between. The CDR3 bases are TGTGCCACCAGTGATCCAATTTCAGGAGGAGGAGAGACCCAGTACTTC. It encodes CATSDPISGGGETQYF.

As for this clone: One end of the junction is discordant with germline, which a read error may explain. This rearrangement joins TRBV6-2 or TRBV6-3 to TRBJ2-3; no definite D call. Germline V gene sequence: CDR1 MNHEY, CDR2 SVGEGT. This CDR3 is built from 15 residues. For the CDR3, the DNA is TGTGACAGCAGTTACGGGCTAGAGGGCACAGATACGCAGTATTTT. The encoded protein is CDSSYGLEGTDTQYF.

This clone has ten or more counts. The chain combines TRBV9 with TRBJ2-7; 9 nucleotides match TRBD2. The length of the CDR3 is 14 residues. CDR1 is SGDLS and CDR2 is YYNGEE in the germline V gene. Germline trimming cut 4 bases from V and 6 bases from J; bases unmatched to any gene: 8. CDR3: CASSKDSGRGEQYF. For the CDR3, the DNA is TGTGCCAGCAGCAAAGATAGCGGGAGAGGCGAGCAGTACTTC.

CDR3: CAWSVGAARTDTQYF. DNA for the CDR3: TGTGCCTGGAGTGTAGGCGCTGCCCGCACAGATACGCAGTATTTT. The chain uses TRBV30 and TRBJ2-3; D ambiguous. Germline CDR1 GTSNPN, CDR2 SVGIG (reference sequence). The CDR3 has 15 amino acids. Trimming pared 0 bases from V and 1 base from J, leaving 11 bases between.

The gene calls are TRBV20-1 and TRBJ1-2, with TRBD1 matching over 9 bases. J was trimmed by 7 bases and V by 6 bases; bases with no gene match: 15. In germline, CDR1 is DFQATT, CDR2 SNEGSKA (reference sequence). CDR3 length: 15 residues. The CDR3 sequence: CSADSAPGQGLGYTF. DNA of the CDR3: TGCAGTGCCGATTCCGCCCCGGGACAGGGACTTGGCTACACCTTC.

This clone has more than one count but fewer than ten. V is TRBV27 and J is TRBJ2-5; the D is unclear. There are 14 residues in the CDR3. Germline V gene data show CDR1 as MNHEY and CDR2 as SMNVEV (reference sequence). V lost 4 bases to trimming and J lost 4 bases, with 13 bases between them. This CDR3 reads CASSSSSSLETQYF. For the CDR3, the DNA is TGTGCCAGCAGTTCGTCCTCTAGTTTAGAGACCCAGTACTTC.

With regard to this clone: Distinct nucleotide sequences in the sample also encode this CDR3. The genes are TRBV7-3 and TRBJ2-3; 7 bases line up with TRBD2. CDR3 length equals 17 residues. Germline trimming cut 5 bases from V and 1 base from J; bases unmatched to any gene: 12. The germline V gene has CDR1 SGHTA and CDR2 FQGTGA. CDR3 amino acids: CASSPSGGTSGTDTQYF. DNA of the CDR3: TGTGCCAGCAGCCCCTCGGGAGGTACTAGTGGCACAGATACGCAGTATTTT.

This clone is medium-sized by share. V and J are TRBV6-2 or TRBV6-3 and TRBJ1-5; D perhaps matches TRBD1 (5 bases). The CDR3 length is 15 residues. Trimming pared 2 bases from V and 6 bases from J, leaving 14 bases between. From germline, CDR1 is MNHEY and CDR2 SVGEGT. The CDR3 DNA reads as TGTGCCAGCAGTTACGGTTCAGGGAAAGGTCAGCCCCAGCATTTT. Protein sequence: CASSYGSGKGQPQHF.

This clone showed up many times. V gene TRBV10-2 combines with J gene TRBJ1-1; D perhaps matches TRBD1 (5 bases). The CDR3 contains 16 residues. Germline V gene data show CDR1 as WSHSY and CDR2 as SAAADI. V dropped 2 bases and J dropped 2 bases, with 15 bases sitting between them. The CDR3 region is CASSENRQKINTEAFF. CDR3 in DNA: TGCGCCAGCAGTGAGAACAGGCAGAAGATTAACACTGAAGCTTTCTTT.

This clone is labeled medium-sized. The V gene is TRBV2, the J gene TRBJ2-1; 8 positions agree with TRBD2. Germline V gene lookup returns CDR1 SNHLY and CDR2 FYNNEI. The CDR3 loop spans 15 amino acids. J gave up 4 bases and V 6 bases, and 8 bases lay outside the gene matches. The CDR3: CASSRTSGAYNEQFF. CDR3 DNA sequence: TGTGCCAGCAGCCGTACTAGCGGAGCTTACAATGAGCAGTTCTTC. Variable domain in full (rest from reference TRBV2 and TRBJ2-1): EPEVTQTPSHQVTQMGQEVILRCVPISNHLYFYWYRQILGQKVEFLVSFYNNEISEKSEIFDDQFSVERPDGSNFTLKIRSTKLEDSAMYFCASSRTSGAYNEQFFGPGTRLTVL.

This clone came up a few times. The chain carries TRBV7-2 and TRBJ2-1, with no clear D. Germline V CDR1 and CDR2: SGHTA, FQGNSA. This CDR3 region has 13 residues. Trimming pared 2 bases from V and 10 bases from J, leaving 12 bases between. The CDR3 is CASSLWNYREQFF. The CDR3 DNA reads TGTGCCAGCAGCTTATGGAACTATCGAGAGCAGTTCTTC.

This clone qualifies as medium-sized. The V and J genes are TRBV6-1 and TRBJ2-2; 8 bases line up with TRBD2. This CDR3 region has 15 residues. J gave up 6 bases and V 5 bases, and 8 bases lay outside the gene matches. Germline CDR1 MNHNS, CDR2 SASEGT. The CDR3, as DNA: TGTGCCAGCAGTTATGTCGGGAGGGGGGCCGGGGAGCTGTTTTTT. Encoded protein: CASSYVGRGAGELFF.

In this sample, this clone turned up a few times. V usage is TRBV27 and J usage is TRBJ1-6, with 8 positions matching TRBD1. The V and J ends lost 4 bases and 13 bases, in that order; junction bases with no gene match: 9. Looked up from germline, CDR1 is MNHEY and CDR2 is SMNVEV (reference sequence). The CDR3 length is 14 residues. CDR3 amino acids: CASSSDRGTWPLHF. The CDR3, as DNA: TGTGCCAGCAGTTCAGACAGGGGTACTTGGCCCCTCCACTTT.

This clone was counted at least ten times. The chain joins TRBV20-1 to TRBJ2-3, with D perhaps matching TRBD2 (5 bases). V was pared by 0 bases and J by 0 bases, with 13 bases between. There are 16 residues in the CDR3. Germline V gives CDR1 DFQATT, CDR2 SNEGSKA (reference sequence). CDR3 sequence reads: CSARDSRRVSTDTQYF. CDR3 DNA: TGCAGTGCTAGAGATAGCCGGCGGGTTAGCACAGATACGCAGTATTTT.

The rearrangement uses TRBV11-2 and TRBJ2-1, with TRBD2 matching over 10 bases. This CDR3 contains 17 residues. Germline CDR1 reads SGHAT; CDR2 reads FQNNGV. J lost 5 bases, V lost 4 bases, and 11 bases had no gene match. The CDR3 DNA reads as TGTGCCAGCAGCTCCTCCAGAAGCGGGAGGGGGGACAATGAGCAGTTCTTC. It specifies CASSSSRSGRGDNEQFF.

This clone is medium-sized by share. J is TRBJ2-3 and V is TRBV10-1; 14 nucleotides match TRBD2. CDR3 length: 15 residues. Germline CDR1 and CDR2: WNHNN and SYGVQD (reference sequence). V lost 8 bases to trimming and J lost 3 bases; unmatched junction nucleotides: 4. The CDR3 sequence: CASCGLAGGTDTQYF. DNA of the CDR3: TGCGCCAGCTGTGGACTAGCGGGAGGAACAGATACGCAGTATTTT.

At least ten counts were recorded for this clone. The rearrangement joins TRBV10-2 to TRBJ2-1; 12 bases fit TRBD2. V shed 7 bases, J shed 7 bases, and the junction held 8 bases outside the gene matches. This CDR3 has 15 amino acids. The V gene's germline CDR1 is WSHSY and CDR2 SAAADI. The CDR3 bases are TGCGCCAGCAACAAACTAGCGGGAGGTAGGAATGAGCAGTTCTTC. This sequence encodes CASNKLAGGRNEQFF.

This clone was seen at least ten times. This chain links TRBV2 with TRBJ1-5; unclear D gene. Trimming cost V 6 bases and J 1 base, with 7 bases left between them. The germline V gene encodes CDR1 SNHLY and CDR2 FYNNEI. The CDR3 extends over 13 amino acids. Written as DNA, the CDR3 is TGTGCCAGCAGGGGCTCGAGCAATCAGCCCCAGCATTTT. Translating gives CASRGSSNQPQHF.

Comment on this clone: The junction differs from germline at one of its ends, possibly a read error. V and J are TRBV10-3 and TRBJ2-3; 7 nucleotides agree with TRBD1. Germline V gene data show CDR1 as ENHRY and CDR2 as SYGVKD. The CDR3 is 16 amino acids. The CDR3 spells CASSKQGRADTDTQYF. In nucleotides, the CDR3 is TGTGCCAGCAGTAAACAGGGGCGGGCGGACACAGATACGCAGTATTTT.

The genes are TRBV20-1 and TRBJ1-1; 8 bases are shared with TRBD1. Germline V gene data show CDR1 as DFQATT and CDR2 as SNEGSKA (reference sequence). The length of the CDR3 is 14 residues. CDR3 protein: CSRHRGIVSTEAFF. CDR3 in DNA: TGCAGCCGTCACAGGGGGATAGTCAGCACTGAAGCTTTCTTT.

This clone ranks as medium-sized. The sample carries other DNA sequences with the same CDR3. CDR3 sequence (DNA): TGCAGTGCTAGAGATTCCGGGACAGGGGGCTACGAGCAGTACTTC. It yields the protein CSARDSGTGGYEQYF. This chain connects TRBV20-1 to TRBJ2-7; 11 bases align to TRBD1. The V gene end was trimmed by 0 bases and the J gene end by 3 bases; junction bases not matched to a gene: 4. This CDR3 spans 15 amino acids. Germline CDR1 and CDR2: DFQATT and SNEGSKA (reference sequence).